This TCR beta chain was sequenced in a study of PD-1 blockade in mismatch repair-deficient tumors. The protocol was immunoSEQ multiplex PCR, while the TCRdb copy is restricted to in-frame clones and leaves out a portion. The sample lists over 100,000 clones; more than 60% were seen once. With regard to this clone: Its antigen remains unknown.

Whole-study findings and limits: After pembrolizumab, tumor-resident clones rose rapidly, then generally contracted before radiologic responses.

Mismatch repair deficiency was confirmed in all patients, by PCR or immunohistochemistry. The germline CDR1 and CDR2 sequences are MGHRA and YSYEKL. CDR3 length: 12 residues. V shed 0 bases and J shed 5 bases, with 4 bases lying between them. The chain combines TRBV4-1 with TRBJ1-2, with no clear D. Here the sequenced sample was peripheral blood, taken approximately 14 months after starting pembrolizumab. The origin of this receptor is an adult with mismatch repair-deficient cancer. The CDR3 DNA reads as TGCGCCAGCAGCCAAGAAGATTATGGCTACACCTTC. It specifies CASSQEDYGYTF.